This T cell receptor (beta chain) was retrieved from a study of control samples from healthy donors and cancer patients. Profiled with immunoSEQ multiplex PCR; TCRdb holds only in-frame clones, not every one. The sample holds over 200,000 clones, around 80% seen once. There are 19 residues in the CDR3. Germline CDR1 reads SGHRS; CDR2 reads YFSETQ. Trimming cost V 3 bases and J 7 bases; bases outside gene matches: 20. Sequences were obtained from PBMCs. V is TRBV5-1 and J is TRBJ2-1; 9 bases agree with TRBD2. The clonotype was recovered from a woman aged 55-75 years with lung cancer. DNA for the CDR3: TGCGCCAGCAGCTCAAACCCCTATAGCGGGGGAGACCTTGGGAATGAGCAGTTCTTC. This gives the protein CASSSNPYSGGDLGNEQFF. Filled out from reference TRBV5-1 and TRBJ2-1, the complete variable domain reads KAGVTQTPRYLIKTRGQQVTLSCSPISGHRSVSWYQQTPGQGLQFLFEYFSETQRNKGNFPGRFSGRQFSNSRSEMNVSTLELGDSALYLCASSSNPYSGGDLGNEQFFGPGTRLTVL.